Following are 30 T cell receptor beta chains from one sample sequenced in a study of T cells in Graves' hyperthyroidism and ophthalmopathy. Amplification targeted TCR beta CDR3 regions from RNA transcripts. HTBI primers were employed in a first-round RT-PCR of the TCR CDR3. TCRdb re-called the multiplex PCR reads through MiXCR, storing one row per CDR3 protein. The profile covers more than 500,000 distinct CDR3 sequences, with about 15% appearing a single time and over 3.5% taken by the ten largest. The sequenced material came from blood. Receptors were obtained from a woman between 40 and 55 years old with Graves' ophthalmopathy.

This clonotype was counted many times. No conserved phenylalanine or tryptophan is present at the end of the CDR3, so a read error is the likely explanation. The CDR3 DNA follows: TGCAGTGCTCCTTATTCGGGACTAGGCACAGATACGCAGTATCTT. Its protein product is CSAPYSGLGTDTQYL. The gene calls are TRBV20-1 and TRBJ2-3; 8 positions match TRBD2. Germline CDR1 DFQATT, CDR2 SNEGSKA (reference sequence). This CDR3 comprises 15 residues. The V gene end was trimmed by 5 bases and the J gene end by 1 base; junction bases not matched to a gene: 8.

This clonotype was counted ten times or more. V gene TRBV19 combines with J gene TRBJ2-2; 11 nucleotides match TRBD2. The junction had 5 bases not matched to a gene; V was cut back by 5 bases and J by 6 bases. There are 15 residues in the CDR3. Germline V gives CDR1 LNHDA, CDR2 SQIVND (reference sequence). The CDR3 region is CASSPLAGVAGELFF. Written as DNA, the CDR3 is TGTGCCAGTAGTCCACTAGCGGGAGTGGCCGGGGAGCTGTTTTTT.

This clonotype has at least ten counts. The gene calls are TRBV6-5 and TRBJ1-5; D unresolved. This CDR3 spans 13 amino acids. The V gene lost 2 bases and the J gene lost 4 bases, with 6 bases spanning the gap. Looked up from germline, CDR1 is MNHEY and CDR2 is SVGAGI. CDR3 amino acids: CASSYGTNQPQHF. The CDR3 nucleotides are TGTGCCAGCAGTTACGGCACAAATCAGCCCCAGCATTTT.

This clonotype has more than one count but fewer than ten. The V and J genes are TRBV5-1 and TRBJ1-5; maybe TRBD1 (5 bases). Germline CDR1 and CDR2: SGHRS and YFSETQ. Trimming left V 4 bases short and J 7 bases short, with 15 bases between. This CDR3 comprises 14 residues. The CDR3 DNA sequence: TGCGCCAGCAGCCTGGAGGGGTCTGGGCAGCCCCAGCATTTT. It is translated as CASSLEGSGQPQHF.

The chain has TRBV7-2 and TRBJ1-1, with TRBD1 as a possible D gene (5 bases). The CDR3 spans 13 residues. The V end lost 2 bases, the J end lost 5 bases, and 9 bases lay between the germline ends. Germline loops: CDR1 SGHTA, CDR2 FQGNSA. CDR3 nucleotides: TGTGCCAGCAGCTTAAACAGGTGGACTGAAGCTTTCTTT. This encodes CASSLNRWTEAFF.

This chain connects TRBV28 to TRBJ2-5; 10 nucleotides agree with TRBD2. J was trimmed by 2 bases and V by 5 bases; bases with no gene match: 5. Germline V gives CDR1 MDHEN, CDR2 SYDVKM. The CDR3 runs to 15 residues. The CDR3 reads CASSSGGAGQETQYF. The CDR3 nucleotides read TGTGCCAGCAGTAGCGGGGGGGCCGGACAAGAGACCCAGTACTTC.

This clonotype turned up a few times. This chain joins TRBV11-2 and TRBJ2-6, with a tentative D call TRBD2 (6 bases). Germline CDR1 SGHAT, CDR2 FQNNGV. V was cut by 8 bases and J by 0 bases, with 17 bases left in between. The CDR3 has 17 amino acids. CDR3 in amino acids: CASRESGWRSGANVLTF. The CDR3 nucleotides read TGTGCCAGCCGGGAGTCGGGCTGGCGCTCTGGGGCCAACGTCCTGACTTTC.

This clonotype was detected many times. The chain recombines TRBV12-3 or TRBV12-4 with TRBJ1-2; no definite D call. Trimming left V 3 bases short and J 4 bases short, with 12 bases between. This CDR3 comprises 14 residues. CDR3 residues: CASSFGHYAYGYTF. For the CDR3, the DNA is TGTGCCAGCAGTTTTGGGCATTATGCCTATGGCTACACCTTC.

The CDR3 nucleotides are TGTGCCAGCAGCTCAACCCTTGGACTAGCGGGGAACTCCTACGAGCAGTACTTC. It translates to CASSSTLGLAGNSYEQYF. This chain uses TRBV7-2 with TRBJ2-7, with 12 bases fitting TRBD2. The J segment lost 0 bases and the V segment lost 4 bases, leaving 10 bases of the junction unmatched. The CDR3 length is 18 residues. Per germline, CDR1 SGHTA and CDR2 FQGNSA.

This chain links TRBV6-2 or TRBV6-3 with TRBJ2-7; the D gene is possibly TRBD2 (5 bases). Germline V gene sequence: CDR1 MNHEY, CDR2 SVGEGT. V gave up 0 bases and J gave up 0 bases, with 12 bases separating them. The CDR3 runs to 16 residues. In DNA, the CDR3 is TGTGCCAGCAGTTACTCGCGGAGCGGTGCCTCCTACGAGCAGTACTTC. This gives the protein CASSYSRSGASYEQYF.

This clonotype was counted ten times or more. The chain links TRBV7-2 to TRBJ2-2; a possible D gene is TRBD1 (5 bases). V lost 1 base to trimming and J lost 7 bases, with 10 bases between them. Looked up from germline, CDR1 is SGHTA and CDR2 is FQGNSA. The CDR3 consists of 14 residues. The CDR3 DNA reads as TGTGCCAGCAGCTTAGTGGGGCTGGACGGGGAGCTGTTTTTT. Translating gives CASSLVGLDGELFF.

In its sample, this clonotype was seen many times. A much bigger clone sits one base away, suggesting this may be a read error. This chain uses TRBV27 with TRBJ1-5; D might be TRBD1 (6 bases). The CDR3 has 14 amino acids. Trimming took off 1 base at V and 2 bases at J, with 6 bases between the two ends. Germline V gene data show CDR1 as MNHEY and CDR2 as SMNVEV (reference sequence). CDR3 sequence: CASSLWTGNQPQHF. The CDR3 DNA reads as TGTGCCAGCAGTTTATGGACAGGCAATCAGCCCCAGCATTTT.

The chain is built from TRBV11-3 and TRBJ2-7, with a possible D match to TRBD1 (6 bases). There are 15 residues in the CDR3. Per germline, CDR1 SGHNT and CDR2 YENEEA. Trimming left V 6 bases short and J 0 bases short, with 15 bases between. CDR3 in DNA: TGTGCCAGCAGTTCACACAGGGCCGACTCCTACGAGCAGTACTTC. It codes for CASSSHRADSYEQYF.

This clonotype was seen ten or more times. This chain links TRBV20-1 with TRBJ1-2; 9 nucleotides agree with TRBD1. V gave up 3 bases and J gave up 8 bases; unmatched junction bases: 13. Germline assignment: CDR1 DFQATT and CDR2 SNEGSKA (reference sequence). The CDR3 runs 15 residues. CDR3 amino acids: CSARDPGQGFGGYTF. As DNA, the CDR3 is TGCAGTGCTAGGGACCCGGGACAGGGATTTGGCGGCTACACCTTC.

This clonotype was counted ten times or more. V usage is TRBV12-3 or TRBV12-4 and J usage is TRBJ2-7; D remains ambiguous. The CDR3 length is 13 residues. Trimming shortened V by 4 bases and J by 0 bases, and 7 bases separated the two germline ends. Here the CDR3 DNA reads TGTGCCAGCAGTTCGGCGTCCTCCTACGAGCAGTACTTC. This gives the protein CASSSASSYEQYF.

This clonotype has at least ten counts. V and J are TRBV14 and TRBJ2-5, with 7 nucleotides matching TRBD2. V lost 4 bases to trimming and J lost 5 bases; unmatched junction nucleotides: 7. The CDR3 runs 14 residues. Germline loops: CDR1 SGHDN, CDR2 FVKESK. The CDR3 DNA is TGTGCCAGCAGCCGAATGACTAGCTTGGAGACCCAGTACTTC. This gives the protein CASSRMTSLETQYF.

The table lists this clonotype with many counts. The chain recombines TRBV28 with TRBJ2-7; maybe TRBD2 (5 bases). Deletions cut 2 bases from V and 6 bases from J, with 14 bases between. This CDR3 region has 14 residues. Germline V gene lookup returns CDR1 MDHEN and CDR2 SYDVKM. This CDR3 is CASSLVWAGPEQYF. The CDR3 DNA reads TGTGCCAGCAGTTTAGTCTGGGCGGGTCCCGAGCAGTACTTC.

This clonotype was found many times. CDR3 amino acids: CASSYGPRNSYEQYF. In DNA, the CDR3 is TGTGCCAGCAGTTACGGCCCACGGAACTCCTACGAGCAGTACTTC. This chain joins TRBV6-5 and TRBJ2-7; no definite D call. CDR1 is MNHEY, CDR2 SVGAGI, per germline. V was trimmed by 2 bases and J by 0 bases, leaving 11 bases between them. The CDR3 extends over 15 amino acids.

This clonotype was picked up many times. The rearrangement joins TRBV3-1 to TRBJ1-1; possible D gene TRBD1, 6 bases. Germline CDR1 is LGHDT and CDR2 is YNNKEL (reference sequence). Deletions cut 3 bases from V and 7 bases from J, with 15 bases between. This CDR3 region has 14 residues. For the CDR3, the DNA is TGTGCCAGCAGCCATTCCCCGGGGGGCGGTGAAGCTTTCTTT. Amino acids: CASSHSPGGGEAFF.

This clonotype was picked up many times. The genes are TRBV28 and TRBJ2-7; D possibly matches TRBD1 or TRBD2 (6 bases each). The CDR3 is 14 amino acids. The germline V and J ends were trimmed by 5 bases and 0 bases, with 11 bases remaining between them. Per germline, CDR1 MDHEN and CDR2 SYDVKM. The CDR3 sequence is CASSTGRISYEQYF. The CDR3 DNA reads TGTGCCAGCAGTACAGGGAGGATCTCCTACGAGCAGTACTTC. The full variable domain, its missing parts supplied by reference TRBV28 and TRBJ2-7, is DVKVTQSSRYLVKRTGEKVFLECVQDMDHENMFWYRQDPGLGLRLIYFSYDVKMKEKGDIPEGYSVSREKKERFSLILESASTNQTSMYLCASSTGRISYEQYFGPGTRLTVT.

V is TRBV6-2 or TRBV6-3 and J is TRBJ1-1; TRBD1 matches at 7 bases. V shed 0 bases, J shed 7 bases, and the junction held 5 bases outside the gene matches. Germline CDR1 reads MNHEY; CDR2 reads SVGEGT. CDR3 length equals 14 residues. The CDR3 DNA follows: TGTGCCAGCAGTTACTCAAACAGGGGAGGTGAAGCTTTCTTT. Translated, it gives CASSYSNRGGEAFF.

This sequence joins TRBV6-1 and TRBJ2-5; the D is unclear. CDR3 length equals 14 residues. Germline V gene sequence: CDR1 MNHNS, CDR2 SASEGT. Trimming took off 1 base at V and 1 base at J, with 7 bases between the two ends. CDR3 amino acids: CASSEGPLQETQYF. In nucleotides, the CDR3 is TGTGCCAGCAGTGAAGGGCCGCTCCAAGAGACCCAGTACTTC.

This chain connects TRBV11-1 to TRBJ2-7, with TRBD2 as a possible D gene (5 bases). Trimming pared 5 bases from V and 4 bases from J, leaving 15 bases between. This CDR3 has 14 residues. The germline CDR1 and CDR2 sequences are SGHAT and FQDESV (reference sequence). The CDR3 nucleotides are TGTGCCAGCAGCCGCGCAGGAGAGGGTTACGAGCAGTACTTC. Amino acids: CASSRAGEGYEQYF.

This clonotype was detected only a few times. V and J are TRBV4-2 and TRBJ1-2; D not certain. Deletions cut 0 bases from V and 1 base from J, with 15 bases between. The germline CDR1 and CDR2 sequences are LGHNA and YNFKEQ. The CDR3 loop spans 17 amino acids. The CDR3 protein is CASSQDLRVQLNYGYTF. The CDR3 nucleotides read TGTGCCAGCAGCCAAGATCTGAGGGTACAGCTTAACTATGGCTACACCTTC.

This clonotype has ten or more counts. The chain uses TRBV28 and TRBJ1-1; D gene unclear. This CDR3 contains 12 residues. The V and J ends lost 4 bases and 3 bases respectively, with 6 bases between them. Germline V CDR1 and CDR2: MDHEN, SYDVKM. The chain's CDR3 is CASSWVDTEAFF. The CDR3 DNA is TGTGCCAGCAGTTGGGTGGACACTGAAGCTTTCTTT.

The chain joins TRBV7-9 to TRBJ2-7, with unresolved D. Between the trimmed V and J ends, which lost 1 base and 0 bases, there was a span of 7 bases. Germline assignment: CDR1 SEHNR and CDR2 FQNEAQ (reference sequence). This CDR3 comprises 14 residues. The CDR3 loop is CASSLGLPSYEQYF. The CDR3, as DNA: TGTGCCAGCAGCTTAGGGCTGCCCTCCTACGAGCAGTACTTC.

This clonotype showed up many times. The chain joins TRBV20-1 to TRBJ1-2; maybe TRBD1 (6 bases). There are 12 residues in the CDR3. Per germline, CDR1 DFQATT and CDR2 SNEGSKA (reference sequence). DNA for the CDR3: TGCAGAGGGGGAAGGTCGGACTATGGCTACACCTTC. It encodes CRGGRSDYGYTF.

This clonotype was detected ten times or more. This chain links TRBV7-3 with TRBJ2-7; D is perhaps TRBD2 (5 bases). This CDR3 has 15 residues. Germline V lookup: CDR1 SGHTA, CDR2 FQGTGA. V was shortened by 0 bases and J by 2 bases, with 11 bases between the two germline ends. CDR3 sequence reads: CASSLTSGTPYEQYF. CDR3 coding DNA: TGTGCCAGCAGCTTAACAAGCGGAACTCCCTACGAGCAGTACTTC.

This clonotype was detected ten times or more. The chain has TRBV6-2 or TRBV6-3 and TRBJ2-7, with 15 positions matching TRBD2. The CDR3 is made up of 16 amino acids. Germline V lookup: CDR1 MNHEY, CDR2 SVGEGT. V dropped 8 bases and J dropped 6; count of bases not matched to a gene: 11. CDR3 protein: CASEGGLAGGRIEQYF. DNA of the CDR3: TGTGCCAGCGAGGGGGGACTAGCGGGAGGCCGGATCGAGCAGTACTTC.

This clonotype was recorded at least ten times. The chain is built from TRBV20-1 and TRBJ1-1; D not resolved. This CDR3 has 14 residues. From germline, CDR1 is DFQATT and CDR2 SNEGSKA (reference sequence). Trimming removed 3 bases from V and 0 bases from J, with 11 bases in between. CDR3 nucleotide sequence: TGCAGTGCTAGGCCCCCCGGGGTGAACACTGAAGCTTTCTTT. Its translation is CSARPPGVNTEAFF.